Below, one TCR beta chain is given with its context. This entry comes from a study of T cell responses to AZD1222 COVID-19 vaccine. Study-wide background: The analysis combined second doses at about 4 or about 12 weeks.

V was pared by 9 bases and J by 3 bases, with 11 bases of the junction left unmatched. Germline assignment: CDR1 SGHNT and CDR2 YYREEE (reference sequence). The length of the CDR3 is 14 residues. Using immunoSEQ multiplex PCR, the repertoire was profiled, and TCRdb retains in-frame clones only, with some absent. The profile covers under 75,000 clones, with 75% to 90% appearing a single time and about 20% taken by the ten largest. Sequencing was performed on peripheral blood, taken on day 0 of AZD1222 vaccination. This receptor was identified in an adult in good health. The chain couples TRBV5-4 to TRBJ1-2, with 7 positions matching TRBD1. The CDR3 nucleotides are TGTGCCACCGGGGACAGAGTAGGGGACTATGGCTACACCTTC. Its translation is CATGDRVGDYGYTF.